Listed below are T cell receptor beta chains from one sample, sequenced in a study of T cell changes during pregnancy in multiple sclerosis. Clones were sequenced by immunoSEQ multiplex PCR, and TCRdb holds only the in-frame ones, with some missing. The sample holds 50,000 to 65,000 clones, roughly 93% seen once. This specimen consisted of peripheral blood, obtained in the second trimester of pregnancy. Every receptor here comes from a female donor with multiple sclerosis, enrolled in a pregnancy study. Both conserved end residues are part of each CDR3. A D gene is named only where the DNA matches it firmly. Only some rows state a clone size, as once, few, many or a class for expanded clones.

V gene	J gene	D gene	clone size	CDR3 protein	CDR3 DNA
TRBV2	TRBJ1-2	TRBD1	.	CASSSQGANYGYTF	TGTGCCAGCAGTTCACAGGGGGCCAACTATGGCTACACCTTC
TRBV6-6	TRBJ1-1	.	.	CASSFQGTYTEAFF	TGTGCCAGCAGTTTCCAGGGAACCTACACTGAAGCTTTCTTT
TRBV29-1	TRBJ1-2	TRBD1	.	CSVAQGAGGYTF	TGCAGCGTTGCCCAGGGGGCCGGTGGCTACACCTTC
TRBV2	TRBJ2-7	TRBD1	.	CASSDQGVDYEQYF	TGTGCCAGCAGTGATCAGGGGGTGGACTACGAGCAGTACTTC
TRBV5-1	TRBJ1-3	.	.	CASSLFSGPGNTIYF	TGCGCCAGCAGCTTGTTTTCTGGGCCTGGAAACACCATATATTTT
TRBV30	TRBJ1-3	.	few	CAWKFAAGNTIYF	TGTGCCTGGAAGTTTGCAGCTGGAAACACCATATATTTT
TRBV7-7	TRBJ2-1	TRBD2	.	CASSPGLAGGNEQFF	TGTGCTAGCAGCCCGGGACTAGCGGGGGGCAATGAGCAGTTCTTC
TRBV4-1	TRBJ1-2	TRBD1	.	CASSHARQGGNYGYTF	TGCGCCAGCAGCCACGCTCGGCAGGGGGGAAACTATGGCTACACCTTC
TRBV2	TRBJ1-4	TRBD1	.	CASSPRTGGNEKLFF	TGTGCCAGCAGCCCGCGGACAGGCGGGAATGAAAAACTGTTTTTT
TRBV28	TRBJ2-2	.	once	CASSLAGRAGELFF	TGTGCCAGCAGTTTAGCGGGAAGGGCCGGGGAGCTGTTTTTT
TRBV6-4	TRBJ2-1	TRBD2	.	CASSGLGVDRNEQFF	TGTGCCAGCTCGGGACTAGGGGTCGATAGGAATGAGCAGTTCTTC
TRBV4-1	TRBJ2-7	.	.	CASSQGNRAASMNEQYF	TGCGCCAGCAGCCAAGGGAACAGGGCGGCTTCTATGAACGAGCAGTACTTC
TRBV6-1	TRBJ2-2	.	.	CASSIQYTGELFF	TGTGCCAGCAGTATTCAATACACCGGGGAGCTGTTTTTT
TRBV18	TRBJ1-5	.	.	CASSPGAPSNQPQHF	TGTGCCAGCTCACCAGGGGCCCCCAGCAATCAGCCCCAGCATTTT
TRBV6-5	TRBJ1-3	.	.	CASSYRGPLSGNTIYF	TGTGCCAGCAGTTACCGGGGTCCGCTCTCTGGAAACACCATATATTTT
TRBV5-1	TRBJ1-4	TRBD1	.	CASSLTGASTNEKLFF	TGCGCCAGCAGCTTGACAGGGGCGTCGACTAATGAAAAACTGTTTTTT
TRBV5-1	TRBJ2-3	.	.	CASSLGGPTDTQYF	TGCGCCAGCAGCTTGGGCGGCCCCACAGATACGCAGTATTTT
TRBV9	TRBJ2-1	.	.	CASSPFRGYEQFF	TGTGCCAGCAGCCCCTTCAGGGGTTATGAGCAGTTCTTC
TRBV5-1	TRBJ2-5	TRBD1	.	CASSAGGGETQYF	TGCGCCAGCAGCGCAGGGGGCGGGGAGACCCAGTACTTC